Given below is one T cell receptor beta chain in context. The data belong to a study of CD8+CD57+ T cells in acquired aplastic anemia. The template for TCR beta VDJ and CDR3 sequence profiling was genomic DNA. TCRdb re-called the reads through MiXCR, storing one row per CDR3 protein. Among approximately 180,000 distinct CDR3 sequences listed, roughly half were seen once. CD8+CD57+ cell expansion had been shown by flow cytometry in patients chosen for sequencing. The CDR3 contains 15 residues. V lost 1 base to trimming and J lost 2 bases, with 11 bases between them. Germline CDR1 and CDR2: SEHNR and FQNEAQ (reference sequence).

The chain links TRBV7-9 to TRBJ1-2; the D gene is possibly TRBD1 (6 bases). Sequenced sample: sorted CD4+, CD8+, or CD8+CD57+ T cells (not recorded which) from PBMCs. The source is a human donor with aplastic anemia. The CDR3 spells CASSLGTAQNYGYTF. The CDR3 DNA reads TGTGCCAGCAGCTTAGGGACAGCACAGAACTATGGCTACACCTTC.